This T cell receptor beta chain originates from a study of blood T cell repertoires in COVID-19. About the research overall: Sites in the United States, Italy and Spain provided acute and convalescent COVID-19 samples. PBMCs, B-cell-depleted T cells, or T cells provided the cDNA or gDNA that made up the material.

Under the authors' procedure: Amplification with reference gene primers provided the estimates of nucleated cell counts. Generated by immunoSEQ multiplex PCR, the TCRdb table keeps only in-frame clones and is missing some. For V, J and clone size, that table is used; D and trimming come from the DNA. The table lists hundreds of thousands of clones, approximately 85% of them singletons. V lost 0 bases, J lost 4 bases, and 5 bases stayed unmatched. The CDR3 runs to 15 residues. Germline values: CDR1 LGHNA, CDR2 YSLEER. This chain joins TRBV4-3 and TRBJ1-2; 7 nucleotides match TRBD1. Sequenced input: peripheral blood. This clonotype was obtained from a man between 40 and 49 years old with acute or convalescent COVID-19. CDR3 protein: CASSQDPGGSYGYTF. CDR3 DNA sequence: TGCGCCAGCAGCCAAGATCCAGGGGGTAGCTATGGCTACACCTTC.